This T cell receptor (beta chain) was sequenced in a study of blood T cell repertoires in COVID-19. The ends lost 7 bases at V and 7 bases at J; junction bases unmatched: 16. The CDR3 covers 16 residues. Germline assignment: CDR1 SGHRS and CDR2 YFSETQ. Some clones are missing from TCRdb's copy, which holds only in-frame ones; the method was immunoSEQ multiplex PCR. The table shows 110,000 or so clones, with around 89% occurring only once. The specimen sequenced was peripheral blood. The TCR was taken from a woman between 45 and 65 years old with acute or convalescent COVID-19. This chain connects TRBV5-1 to TRBJ2-2; 7 bases fit TRBD1. The CDR3 nucleotides read TGCGCCAGCCGCGCCCCGAACGAGGGGGCGGACGGGGAGCTGTTTTTT. It yields the protein CASRAPNEGADGELFF.